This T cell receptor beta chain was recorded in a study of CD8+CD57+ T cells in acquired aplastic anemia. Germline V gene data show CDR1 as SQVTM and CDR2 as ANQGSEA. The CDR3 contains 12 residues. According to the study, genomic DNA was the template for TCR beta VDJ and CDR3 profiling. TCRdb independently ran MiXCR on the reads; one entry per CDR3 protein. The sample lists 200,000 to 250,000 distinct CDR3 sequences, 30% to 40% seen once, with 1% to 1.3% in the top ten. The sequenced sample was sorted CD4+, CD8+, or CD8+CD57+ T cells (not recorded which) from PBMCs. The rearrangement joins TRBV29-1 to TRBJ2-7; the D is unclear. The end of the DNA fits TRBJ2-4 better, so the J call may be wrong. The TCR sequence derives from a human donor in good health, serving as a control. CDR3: CSVGVAKNIQYF. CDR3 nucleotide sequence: TGCAGCGTTGGGGTAGCCAAAAACATTCAGTACTTC.